The 31 T cell receptor beta chains below all came from one sample that was sequenced in a study of vaccination and CD4 T cells after COVID-19. These TCRs are of unknown antigen specificity. Treatment reported: roughly nine-day PBMC culture with coronavirus spike peptide pools or control peptides (ViraFEST assay). With the Oncomine TCR Beta short-read assay, DNA from cultured CD4+ T cells was sequenced. One entry per CDR3 protein, called by TCRdb with MiXCR from the PCR reads. This sample has some 15,000 distinct CDR3 sequences, with 39% found just once. Here the sequenced sample was CD4+ T cells from blood, cultured in vitro, taken before SARS-CoV-2 vaccination. The source of these receptors is a human donor who had recovered from COVID-19.

The gene calls are TRBV7-2 and TRBJ2-1, with 9 bases aligning to TRBD2. Germline V gene data show CDR1 as SGHTA and CDR2 as FQGNSA. The CDR3 length is 16 residues. V gave up 4 bases and J gave up 3 bases; unmatched junction bases: 7. DNA for the CDR3: TGTGCCAGCAGCTCGTCGAGGCGGGGGGGCTACAATGAGCAGTTCTTC. Translating gives CASSSSRRGGYNEQFF.

This clonotype was observed a few times. This chain joins TRBV5-1 and TRBJ1-6; perhaps TRBD1 as D (6 bases). The CDR3 loop spans 16 amino acids. Germline V gene data show CDR1 as SGHRS and CDR2 as YFSETQ. Trimming took off 5 bases at V and 0 bases at J, with 12 bases between the two ends. The CDR3 nucleotides are TGCGCCAGCAGGTTAACAGGGAGCTCCTATAATTCACCCCTCCACTTT. Amino acids: CASRLTGSSYNSPLHF.

This CDR3 is CASSLFAEQGAGYTF. The CDR3, as DNA: TGTGCCAGCAGCTTATTTGCCGAACAGGGTGCTGGCTACACCTTC. The chain recombines TRBV7-6 with TRBJ1-2; possible D gene TRBD1, 6 bases. Deletions cut 2 bases from V and 7 bases from J, with 17 bases between. The germline gives CDR1 SGHVS, CDR2 FNYEAQ. The CDR3 length is 15 residues.

This rearrangement joins TRBV5-1 to TRBJ2-7; 9 positions match TRBD2. After removal of 2 bases from V and 3 bases from J, the junction contained 3 bases not matched to a gene. The CDR3 covers 14 residues. Per the germline V gene, CDR1 is SGHRS and CDR2 is YFSETQ. The CDR3: CASSFSGGDYEQYF. For the CDR3, the DNA is TGCGCCAGCAGCTTTAGCGGGGGAGACTACGAGCAGTACTTC. Variable domain in full (rest from reference TRBV5-1 and TRBJ2-7): KAGVTQTPRYLIKTRGQQVTLSCSPISGHRSVSWYQQTPGQGLQFLFEYFSETQRNKGNFPGRFSGRQFSNSRSEMNVSTLELGDSALYLCASSFSGGDYEQYFGPGTRLTVT.

The J gene is TRBJ1-2, the V gene TRBV4-2; no clear D. From germline, CDR1 is LGHNA and CDR2 YNFKEQ. The CDR3 sequence is 16 residues long. V was clipped by 0 bases and J by 5 bases, with 16 bases between them. For the CDR3, the DNA is TGTGCCAGCAGCCAAGATTTAGGCGCCACGGAATATGGCTACACCTTC. Encoded protein: CASSQDLGATEYGYTF.

In its sample, this clonotype was seen a few times. This chain uses TRBV19 with TRBJ2-1; 10 positions agree with TRBD2. With V trimmed by 6 bases and J by 7 bases, 18 bases remained unmatched. Germline lookup yields CDR1 LNHDA and CDR2 SQIVND (reference sequence). This CDR3 has 18 residues. The CDR3 spells CASRLVGRAGGKMNEQFF. The DNA of the CDR3 is TGTGCCAGTAGGCTCGTCGGGCGAGCGGGGGGGAAAATGAATGAGCAGTTCTTC.

The gene calls are TRBV20-1 and TRBJ1-2; 11 bases line up with TRBD1. J lost 6 bases, V lost 2 bases, and 5 bases had no gene match. Per the germline V gene, CDR1 is DFQATT and CDR2 is SNEGSKA (reference sequence). CDR3 size: 14 residues. This chain's CDR3 is CSARRTGGLNGYTF. The CDR3 DNA reads as TGCAGTGCTAGAAGGACAGGGGGCCTGAATGGCTACACCTTC.

This clonotype showed up just once. The V and J genes are TRBV6-5 and TRBJ2-7, with D tentatively TRBD1 or TRBD2 (5 bases each). Trimming shortened V by 2 bases and J by 0 bases, and 11 bases separated the two germline ends. This CDR3 comprises 15 residues. The germline gives CDR1 MNHEY, CDR2 SVGAGI. The CDR3 loop reads CASSYGDASSYEQYF. As DNA, the CDR3 is TGTGCCAGCAGTTACGGGGACGCAAGCTCCTACGAGCAGTACTTC.

J is TRBJ2-5 and V is TRBV6-1; TRBD2 matches 8 bases. The trim removed 9 bases at V and 5 bases at J, leaving 8 bases unmatched. This CDR3 is built from 13 residues. The germline V gene has CDR1 MNHNS and CDR2 SASEGT. This chain's CDR3 is CASTGGGLETQYF. The CDR3 nucleotides are TGTGCCAGTACGGGGGGGGGCTTGGAGACCCAGTACTTC.

The gene calls are TRBV20-1 and TRBJ1-2; D is ambiguous. V shed 0 bases and J shed 11 bases, with 16 bases lying between them. Germline CDR1 reads DFQATT; CDR2 reads SNEGSKA (reference sequence). This CDR3 is built from 13 residues. The CDR3 loop is CSARDHGLIGYTF. The DNA for the CDR3 is TGCAGTGCTAGAGATCACGGCCTTATAGGTTACACCTTC.

This clonotype was picked up a small number of times. The chain links TRBV24-1 to TRBJ2-7; tentatively, D is TRBD1 (6 bases). The CDR3 has 12 residues. The V end lost 8 bases, the J end lost 5 bases, and 12 bases lay between the germline ends. Germline V gene lookup returns CDR1 KGHDR and CDR2 SFDVKD. CDR3: CATTQGKHEQYF. The CDR3 DNA is TGTGCCACCACTCAGGGGAAGCACGAGCAGTACTTC.

V usage is TRBV5-4 and J usage is TRBJ1-1, with 9 nucleotides matching TRBD1. Trimming at V came to 5 bases and at J to 3 bases, leaving 2 bases not matched to a gene. The CDR3 sequence is 13 residues long. Germline CDR1 is SGHNT and CDR2 is YYREEE (reference sequence). The CDR3 DNA sequence: TGTGCCAGCAGTTACAGGGGGCACACTGAAGCTTTCTTT. Translation gives CASSYRGHTEAFF.

This clonotype occurred a few times. The V and J genes are TRBV19 and TRBJ1-1; a possible D gene is TRBD1 (5 bases). Per the germline V gene, CDR1 is LNHDA and CDR2 is SQIVND (reference sequence). This CDR3 has 14 amino acids. Between the trimmed V and J ends, which lost 3 bases and 5 bases, there was a span of 13 bases. In DNA, the CDR3 is TGTGCCAGTAGTATTCAGGGCTCCCGGACTGAAGCTTTCTTT. This encodes CASSIQGSRTEAFF.

This clonotype has only a few counts. The J gene is TRBJ1-2, the V gene TRBV2; possible D gene TRBD1, 6 bases. This CDR3 comprises 12 residues. Germline V gene sequence: CDR1 SNHLY, CDR2 FYNNEI. V was trimmed by 7 bases and J by 5 bases, leaving 11 bases between them. Here the CDR3 DNA reads TGTGCCAGCACCCTAGGACAGTATGGCTACACCTTC. This gives the protein CASTLGQYGYTF.

The V call is TRBV6-1, the J call TRBJ1-5, with TRBD1 matching over 7 bases. J was trimmed by 2 bases and V by 4 bases; bases with no gene match: 8. Germline V gives CDR1 MNHNS, CDR2 SASEGT. This CDR3 is built from 16 residues. CDR3 in DNA: TGTGCCAGCAGTGCATCGGACAGGCACGGCAATCAGCCCCAGCATTTT. This gives the protein CASSASDRHGNQPQHF.

This clonotype was seen once. The chain recombines TRBV4-3 with TRBJ2-1, with 10 bases identical to TRBD2. J was trimmed by 2 bases and V by 1 base; bases with no gene match: 17. The germline CDR1 and CDR2 sequences are LGHNA and YSLEER. This CDR3 is built from 21 residues. This chain's CDR3 is CASSQASLAGANFRAYNEQFF. The CDR3 bases are TGCGCCAGCAGCCAAGCGAGTCTAGCGGGAGCGAATTTTAGGGCCTACAATGAGCAGTTCTTC.

The rearrangement links TRBV11-2 to TRBJ2-7, with TRBD1 as a possible D gene (5 bases). Deletions cut 1 base from V and 3 bases from J, with 10 bases between. Germline loops: CDR1 SGHAT, CDR2 FQNNGV. This CDR3 is 14 amino acids long. CDR3 DNA: TGTGCCAGCAGCTTAGCAGGGCTAAGCTACGAGCAGTACTTC. Its protein is CASSLAGLSYEQYF.

The chain combines TRBV6-1 with TRBJ1-2; 7 bases map to TRBD1. CDR1 and CDR2 (germline): MNHNS, SASEGT. V lost 6 bases and J lost 3; bases outside the gene matches: 10. The CDR3 is 15 amino acids. DNA of the CDR3: TGTGCCAGCAGCCGGAACCGACAGGGTTACTATGGCTACACCTTC. Protein sequence: CASSRNRQGYYGYTF.

V is TRBV20-1 and J is TRBJ2-7, with TRBD1 matching 7 bases. CDR3 size: 14 residues. CDR1 and CDR2 (germline): DFQATT, SNEGSKA (reference sequence). With 4 bases clipped from V and 0 bases from J, the junction kept 6 bases outside the gene matches. This CDR3 is CSATNGDSSYEQYF. The CDR3, as DNA: TGCAGTGCTACGAATGGGGACAGCTCCTACGAGCAGTACTTC.

The V call is TRBV20-1, the J call TRBJ2-5; TRBD2 matches at 10 bases. Germline V gene sequence: CDR1 DFQATT, CDR2 SNEGSKA (reference sequence). Trimming took 5 bases from V and 3 from J; bases not matched to a gene: 9. The CDR3 extends over 15 amino acids. CDR3: CSAAKPGTSEETQYF. The CDR3 nucleotides are TGCAGTGCTGCCAAGCCCGGGACTAGCGAAGAGACCCAGTACTTC.

The chain combines TRBV2 with TRBJ1-2, with TRBD1 as a possible D gene (5 bases). Trimming took off 3 bases at V and 4 bases at J, with 12 bases between the two ends. Germline-derived CDR1 and CDR2 are SNHLY and FYNNEI. The CDR3 runs to 14 residues. The CDR3 here is CASSDAGLAYGYTF. The CDR3 region has the DNA TGTGCCAGCAGTGATGCGGGGCTCGCCTATGGCTACACCTTC. Using reference TRBV2 and TRBJ1-2 for the parts outside the CDR3, the full variable domain is EPEVTQTPSHQVTQMGQEVILRCVPISNHLYFYWYRQILGQKVEFLVSFYNNEISEKSEIFDDQFSVERPDGSNFTLKIRSTKLEDSAMYFCASSDAGLAYGYTFGSGTRLTVV.

This clonotype was seen once. This chain joins TRBV6-2 or TRBV6-3 and TRBJ1-3, with TRBD1 matching 7 bases. Germline CDR1 reads MNHEY; CDR2 reads SVGEGT. The CDR3 contains 16 residues. The ends lost 7 bases at V and 2 bases at J; junction bases unmatched: 11. The CDR3 loop is CASTQLWTGPGNTIYF. The CDR3, as DNA: TGTGCCAGCACCCAACTATGGACAGGACCTGGAAACACCATATATTTT.

This rearrangement joins TRBV30 to TRBJ2-5; 16 positions match TRBD2. Per the germline V gene, CDR1 is GTSNPN and CDR2 is SVGIG (reference sequence). The CDR3 is 16 residues long. V was pared by 3 bases and J by 0 bases, with 1 base of the junction left unmatched. The DNA for the CDR3 is TGTGCCTGGAGGGGACTAGCGGGGGGGTACCAAGAGACCCAGTACTTC. This codes for CAWRGLAGGYQETQYF.

V and J are TRBV30 and TRBJ1-1; a weak D match, TRBD1 (6 bases). Trimming removed 4 bases at V and 8 bases at J, with 17 bases between. Per the germline V gene, CDR1 is GTSNPN and CDR2 is SVGIG (reference sequence). The CDR3 totals 13 residues. The CDR3 is CAWTMVQGREAFF. The DNA for the CDR3 is TGTGCCTGGACCATGGTCCAGGGGAGAGAAGCTTTCTTT.

This clonotype was seen only a few times. V usage is TRBV10-3 and J usage is TRBJ2-1; 8 nucleotides agree with TRBD1. The CDR3 spans 15 residues. Germline CDR1 ENHRY, CDR2 SYGVKD. Trimming cost V 6 bases and J 3 bases; bases outside gene matches: 7. The CDR3 is CAISETGTGYNEQFF. CDR3 nucleotides: TGTGCCATCAGCGAGACAGGGACAGGCTACAATGAGCAGTTCTTC.

This clonotype was picked up a small number of times. The genes are TRBV5-6 and TRBJ1-2; D perhaps matches TRBD1 (5 bases). The V gene lost 0 bases and the J gene lost 5 bases, with 11 bases spanning the gap. The germline gives CDR1 SGHDT, CDR2 YYEEEE. The CDR3 spans 14 residues. The CDR3 loop reads CASSLEQVSYGYTF. In nucleotides, the CDR3 is TGTGCCAGCAGCTTGGAACAGGTGTCATATGGCTACACCTTC. Full variable domain (missing parts from reference TRBV5-6 and TRBJ1-2): DAGVTQSPTHLIKTRGQQVTLRCSPKSGHDTVSWYQQALGQGPQFIFQYYEEEERQRGNFPDRFSGHQFPNYSSELNVNALLLGDSALYLCASSLEQVSYGYTFGSGTRLTVV.

The V call is TRBV7-2, the J call TRBJ2-3; TRBD2 aligns across 13 bases. This CDR3 has 15 amino acids. CDR1 and CDR2 (germline): SGHTA, FQGNSA. Unmatched junction bases numbered 1, after V lost 4 bases and J lost 3 bases. The CDR3 DNA reads as TGTGCCAGCAGCTCGACTAGCGGGAGGACAGATACGCAGTATTTT. It is translated as CASSSTSGRTDTQYF.

CDR3 loop: CASSYRDRETQYF. CDR3 in DNA: TGTGCCAGCAGTTACAGGGACCGGGAGACCCAGTACTTC. The V call is TRBV6-5, the J call TRBJ2-5, with D possibly being TRBD1 or TRBD2 (5 bases each). Trimming pared 2 bases from V and 5 bases from J, leaving 9 bases between. Germline assignment: CDR1 MNHEY and CDR2 SVGAGI. The CDR3 covers 13 residues.

This chain links TRBV20-1 with TRBJ2-1; no firm D call. Germline V gives CDR1 DFQATT, CDR2 SNEGSKA (reference sequence). The CDR3 totals 11 residues. V was trimmed by 1 base and J by 9 bases, leaving 7 bases between them. The CDR3 coding sequence is TGCAGTGCTAGAGCGGACCTTGAGCAGTTCTTC. Amino acids: CSARADLEQFF.

The chain uses TRBV30 and TRBJ1-1; 8 positions match TRBD1. Trimming cost V 4 bases and J 3 bases; bases outside gene matches: 4. Germline V CDR1 and CDR2: GTSNPN, SVGIG (reference sequence). The CDR3 covers 13 residues. The CDR3 is CAWTGGRDTEAFF. CDR3 coding DNA: TGTGCCTGGACAGGGGGCAGGGACACTGAAGCTTTCTTT.

This clonotype was found a few times. The chain links TRBV6-2 or TRBV6-3 to TRBJ2-3; 10 nucleotides align to TRBD1. Germline lookup yields CDR1 MNHEY and CDR2 SVGEGT. The CDR3 runs to 15 residues. With V trimmed by 7 bases and J by 4 bases, 8 bases remained unmatched. As DNA, the CDR3 is TGTGCCAGCAAACAAGACAGGGGGCGCGCAGATACGCAGTATTTT. Protein sequence: CASKQDRGRADTQYF.